This is a list of T cell receptor beta chains from one sample in a study of shared clonotypes between healthy human individuals. TCRdb keeps only in-frame clones here, not all; method: immunoSEQ multiplex PCR. The table lists about 1.1 million clones, approximately 75% of them singletons, with 0.89% in the top ten. What was sequenced was memory CD4+ T cells from PBMCs. Receptor source: a man between 18 and 29 years old in good health. Some clones in this sample may be carry-over from other donors' samples. Each CDR3 is given with its conserved first and last residue. D genes are given only for firm matches. The size field is filled for only some rows; it gives once, few, many or a size class.

d_call	cdr3_length	j_call	v_call	clone_size	cdr3_nt	cdr3_aa
NA	18	TRBJ2-7	TRBV7-3	NA	TGTGCCAGCAGCCAAGGGGGTTTACAGGGTCCCGCCTTATACGAGCAGTACTTC	CASSQGGLQGPALYEQYF
NA	15	TRBJ1-1	TRBV28	NA	TGTGCCAGCAGTCGAAGGGGCCCCATGAACACTGAAGCTTTCTTT	CASSRRGPMNTEAFF
NA	15	TRBJ2-3	TRBV4-1	NA	TGCGCCAGCAGCCCTAGAGGACAGTACCCAGATACGCAGTATTTT	CASSPRGQYPDTQYF
NA	13	TRBJ2-7	TRBV6-5	NA	TGTGCCAGCAGTTTAGGGTTTACCTACGAGCAGTACTTC	CASSLGFTYEQYF
TRBD1	17	TRBJ2-2	TRBV7-9	NA	TGTGCCAGCAGCTCGGCCTCCGGGACAGGGAACCCCGGGGAGCTGTTTTTT	CASSSASGTGNPGELFF
TRBD1	16	TRBJ1-2	TRBV2	many	TGTGCCAGCACTAATCTCCGGGACAGGGTGTCCTATGGCTACACCTTC	CASTNLRDRVSYGYTF
TRBD2	17	TRBJ2-5	TRBV25-1	NA	TGTGCCAGCAGTGAAGGGGGGACTAGCGGGGGCCAAGAGACCCAGTACTTC	CASSEGGTSGGQETQYF
NA	14	TRBJ2-7	TRBV19	NA	TGTGCCAGTAAGGAACAGTTATCTTCAGGCGAGCAGTACTTC	CASKEQLSSGEQYF
NA	15	TRBJ1-2	TRBV12-1	NA	TGTGCCAGCAGCCTAGCGGGACCTTTTAACTATGGCTACACCTTC	CASSLAGPFNYGYTF
TRBD2	17	TRBJ2-1	TRBV4-1	NA	TGCGCCAGCAGCCACCGACAGGTCGGGGGGGGCTACAATGAGCAGTTCTTC	CASSHRQVGGGYNEQFF
NA	13	TRBJ1-2	TRBV6-9	NA	TGTGCCAGCCGGACAGATTCTAACTATGGCTACACCTTC	CASRTDSNYGYTF
TRBD2	14	TRBJ2-7	TRBV30	many	TGTGCCTGGAGTGTAGTAGGACTAGCGGGTCGGAAGTACTTC	CAWSVVGLAGRKYF
TRBD1	15	TRBJ1-1	TRBV5-8	NA	TGTGCCAGCAGCCGCCTGGACAGGCCGAACACTGAAGCTTTCTTT	CASSRLDRPNTEAFF
NA	15	TRBJ2-2	TRBV6-6	NA	TGTGCCAGCAGTTTCCGGGTTGGGGGGACCGGGGAGCTGTTTTTT	CASSFRVGGTGELFF
NA	15	TRBJ1-3	TRBV9	NA	TGTGCCAGCAGCGTAGGATCAGGGTCTGGAGACACCATATATTTT	CASSVGSGSGDTIYF
NA	14	TRBJ1-2	TRBV28	NA	TGTGCCAGCGGGGGTAACCCTAGGAGCTATGGCTACACCTTC	CASGGNPRSYGYTF
TRBD2	16	TRBJ2-1	TRBV2	NA	TGTGCCAGCCGCGGTAGCCTAGCGGGGCTCAACAATGAGCAGTTCTTC	CASRGSLAGLNNEQFF
TRBD1	15	TRBJ2-5	TRBV28	NA	TGTGCCACCCTTCCCGGGACAGGGCTTCAAGAGACCCAGTACTTC	CATLPGTGLQETQYF
TRBD1	13	TRBJ2-3	TRBV5-4	once	TGTGCCAGCAGCCGACAGGGGCCAGATACGCAGTATTTT	CASSRQGPDTQYF
TRBD1	15	TRBJ1-5	TRBV19	few	TGTGCCAGTAGGCTGGGACAGGCGAATCGTCAGCCCCAGCATTTT	CASRLGQANRQPQHF
TRBD1	13	TRBJ1-2	TRBV5-4	NA	TGTGCCAGCAGCTTACCGGACAGGGAAGGCTACACCTTC	CASSLPDREGYTF
NA	13	TRBJ1-5	TRBV15	once	TGTGCCACCGAAGGGGCTAGCAATCAGCCCCAGCATTTT	CATEGASNQPQHF
TRBD1	13	TRBJ2-5	TRBV7-9	NA	TGTGCCGCCATGGGGACAGGGGGGGAGACCCAGTACTTC	CAAMGTGGETQYF
NA	12	TRBJ2-7	TRBV28	NA	TGTGCCTCAAGCCCGGGATACTACGAGCAGTACTTC	CASSPGYYEQYF
TRBD1	15	TRBJ2-1	TRBV7-8	once	TGTGCCAGCAGCTCCAGACAGGGGGCCTACAATGAGCAGTTCTTC	CASSSRQGAYNEQFF
TRBD2	15	TRBJ2-3	TRBV25-1	NA	TGTGCCAGCAGTGGACTAGCGGTGAGCACAGATACGCAGTATTTT	CASSGLAVSTDTQYF
TRBD2	12	TRBJ2-7	TRBV10-2	many	TGCGCCAGCAGTGAAGGAGGGAGGGGGCAGTACTTC	CASSEGGRGQYF
TRBD2	15	TRBJ2-3	TRBV9	few	TGTGCCAGCAGCTTTTTAGCGGGATCTGGAGATACGCAGTATTTT	CASSFLAGSGDTQYF
TRBD1	19	TRBJ2-4	TRBV4-1	NA	TGCGCCAGCAGCCAAGAATCTGGCAGGGGGAATGTCCCCAAAAACATTCAGTACTTC	CASSQESGRGNVPKNIQYF
TRBD2	14	TRBJ2-1	TRBV7-9	few	TGTGCCAGCAGCTTACCCGGGACTAGTAATGAGCAGTTCTTC	CASSLPGTSNEQFF
TRBD1	13	TRBJ2-5	TRBV18	few	TGTGCCAGCTCACCGGGGACAGTAGAGACCCAGTACTTC	CASSPGTVETQYF
TRBD1	15	TRBJ1-2	TRBV5-1	NA	TGCGCCAGCAGCGAGGGACAGGGGAATCTTGGTGGCTACACCTTC	CASSEGQGNLGGYTF